Listed below are T cell receptor beta chains from one sample, sequenced in a study of blood T cell repertoires in COVID-19. Libraries were prepared by immunoSEQ multiplex PCR; TCRdb keeps only in-frame clonotypes and omits some of them. Here the sample spans about 160,000 clones, about 81% being singletons. Sequencing input: peripheral blood. The receptors were sampled from a woman at least 80 years old with acute or convalescent COVID-19. Both conserved end residues are part of each CDR3. The D gene is left open where the match is weak. Only part of the rows carry a size: once, few, many, or a class if the clone is expanded.

>TRBJ1-5|TRBV23-1|NA|NA
TGCGCCAGCAGTCAAGTAATGGCCGGAGCATATAGCAATCAGCCCCAGCATTTT
CASSQVMAGAYSNQPQHF
>TRBJ2-2|TRBV2|NA|NA
TGTGCCAGCAGCCGAGTTTTACAGGGAAGCGGGGAGCTGTTTTTT
CASSRVLQGSGELFF
>TRBJ2-2|TRBV10-3|few|TRBD2
TGTGCCATCAGTGTCCTAGCGGGAGACACCGGGGAGCTGTTTTTT
CAISVLAGDTGELFF
>TRBJ2-7|TRBV11-3|NA|NA
TGTGCCAGCAGCCCGGCACTACGACCTTTCGAGCAGTACTTC
CASSPALRPFEQYF
>TRBJ2-5|TRBV27|NA|NA
TGTGCCAGCAGTATGACAGGCACAGAGACCCAGTACTTC
CASSMTGTETQYF
>TRBJ2-6|TRBV5-4|NA|TRBD2
TGTGCCAGCAGCCACGGGTTAGCGGGAGCCCGAATGGGGGCCAACGTCCTGACTTTC
CASSHGLAGARMGANVLTF
>TRBJ2-5|TRBV3-1/TRBV3-2|once|TRBD2
TGTGCCAGCAGCCAAGATGGGTCGGGAGGAGTTGGAGAGACCCAGTACTTC
CASSQDGSGGVGETQYF
>TRBJ2-7|TRBV28|NA|TRBD2
TGTGCCAGCAGTCCCTGGGGACTAGCGGCATACTACGAGCAGTACTTC
CASSPWGLAAYYEQYF
>TRBJ2-5|TRBV5-1|few|TRBD2
TGCGCCAGCAGCGGACGGACTAGTCGCCAAGAGACCCAGTACTTC
CASSGRTSRQETQYF
>TRBJ2-3|TRBV6-1|NA|NA
TGTGCCAGCAGTGATAGCGGCCGCACAGATACGCAGTATTTT
CASSDSGRTDTQYF
>TRBJ1-2|TRBV24-1|many|TRBD1
TGTGCCACCAGTGGGACAGGGGAATTATATGGCTACACCTTC
CATSGTGELYGYTF
>TRBJ2-2|TRBV5-1|few|TRBD2
TGCGCCAGCAGCTCGGGACTAGCGGGGACGACTAACACCGGGGAGCTGTTTTTT
CASSSGLAGTTNTGELFF
>TRBJ2-1|TRBV7-2|NA|TRBD2
TGTGCCAGCAGCTTAACTAGCGGCCCGTACAATGAGCAGTTCTTC
CASSLTSGPYNEQFF
>TRBJ2-3|TRBV18|NA|TRBD1
TGTGCCAGCTCACTAAAGTCGACAGGGCCCGATACGCAGTATTTT
CASSLKSTGPDTQYF
>TRBJ1-1|TRBV5-5|NA|TRBD1
TGTGCCAGCAGTCCCGGGACAGGGGGAATTGAAGCTTTCTTT
CASSPGTGGIEAFF
>TRBJ1-2|TRBV7-2|few|TRBD1
TGTGCCAGCAGGCGGACAGGGGGCTATAGTGGCTACACCTTC
CASRRTGGYSGYTF
>TRBJ1-5|TRBV5-1|NA|TRBD1
TGCGCCAGCAGCCCGGACAGGGGACGTCAGCCCCAGCATTTT
CASSPDRGRQPQHF
>TRBJ1-2|TRBV28|NA|TRBD1
TGTGCCAGCAGTTCCTCAGGGACAGGGGGCGACTATGGCTACACCTTC
CASSSSGTGGDYGYTF
>TRBJ1-1|TRBV5-1|NA|NA
TGCGCCAGCAGCTTACGGGGCGCGGGGCGTGAAGCTTTCTTT
CASSLRGAGREAFF
>TRBJ2-2|TRBV27|NA|TRBD1
TGTGCCAGCAGGTCCCATCGGACAGGGAGTCTTATCGGGGAGCTGTTTTTT
CASRSHRTGSLIGELFF
>TRBJ1-5|TRBV18|NA|NA
TGTGCCAGCTCACCTGGGAGGGGAAATCAGCCCCAGCATTTT
CASSPGRGNQPQHF
>TRBJ1-6|TRBV27|NA|TRBD1
TGTGCCAGCAGAGGACCGAGGACAGGGAGTTCACCCCTCCACTTT
CASRGPRTGSSPLHF